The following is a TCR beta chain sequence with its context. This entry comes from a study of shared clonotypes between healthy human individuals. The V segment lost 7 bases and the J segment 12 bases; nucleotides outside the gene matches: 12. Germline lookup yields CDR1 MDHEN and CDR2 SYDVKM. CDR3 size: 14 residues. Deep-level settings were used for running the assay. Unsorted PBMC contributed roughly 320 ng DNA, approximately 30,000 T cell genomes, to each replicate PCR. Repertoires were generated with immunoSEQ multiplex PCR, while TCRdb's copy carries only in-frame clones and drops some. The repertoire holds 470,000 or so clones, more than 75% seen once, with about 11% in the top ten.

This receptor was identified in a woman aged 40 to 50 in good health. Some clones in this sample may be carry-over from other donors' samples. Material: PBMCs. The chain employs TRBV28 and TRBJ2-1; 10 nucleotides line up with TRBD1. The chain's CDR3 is CASTSGQGLEVQFF. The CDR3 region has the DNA TGTGCCAGCACCTCGGGACAGGGGCTCGAGGTGCAGTTCTTC. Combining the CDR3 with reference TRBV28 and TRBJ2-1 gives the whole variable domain DVKVTQSSRYLVKRTGEKVFLECVQDMDHENMFWYRQDPGLGLRLIYFSYDVKMKEKGDIPEGYSVSREKKERFSLILESASTNQTSMYLCASTSGQGLEVQFFGPGTRLTVL.